The 10 T cell receptor beta chains listed next were all sequenced from one sample in a study of OX40 agonist ivuxolimab in advanced cancers. Measured with immunoSEQ multiplex PCR; TCRdb has only the in-frame clones, and not every one. The repertoire consists of under 80,000 clones, with over 85% occurring once and the leading ten covering around 5.9%. The source was CD4+ or CD8+ T cells sorted from blood, collected in a trial of the OX40 agonist ivuxolimab. The receptors were sampled from an adult with an advanced solid tumor such as melanoma, head and neck, liver or kidney cancer.

The chain uses TRBV27 and TRBJ2-2; D gene uncertain. The CDR3 has 12 amino acids. V lost 5 bases and J 6 bases, leaving 7 bases between the germline ends. Per germline, CDR1 MNHEY and CDR2 SMNVEV (reference sequence). The CDR3 here is CASSLSAGELFF. Written as DNA, the CDR3 is TGTGCCAGCAGTCTCTCGGCCGGGGAGCTGTTTTTT.

This chain uses TRBV19 with TRBJ2-3; a possible D gene is TRBD1 (7 bases). Trimming removed 3 bases at V and 3 bases at J, with 13 bases between. The CDR3 consists of 15 residues. The V gene's germline CDR1 is LNHDA and CDR2 SQIVND (reference sequence). The CDR3 region has the DNA TGTGCCAGTAGTATGGGGGCAGGGGGGACAGATACGCAGTATTTT. Translating it yields CASSMGAGGTDTQYF.

The V call is TRBV27, the J call TRBJ2-7, with 14 bases fitting TRBD2. The CDR3 has 14 residues. Germline V gene sequence: CDR1 MNHEY, CDR2 SMNVEV (reference sequence). J gave up 7 bases and V 8 bases, and 7 bases lay outside the gene matches. CDR3 in DNA: TGTGCCAGCCGGGGACTAGCGGGAGTAATGGAGCAGTACTTC. Amino acid sequence: CASRGLAGVMEQYF.

V is TRBV27 and J is TRBJ2-3; TRBD1 is a possible D gene (6 bases). The CDR3 contains 17 residues. From germline, CDR1 is MNHEY and CDR2 SMNVEV (reference sequence). The ends were cut back, 5 bases at V and 0 bases at J, with 18 bases in the middle. DNA for the CDR3: TGTGCCAGCAGTCCCATAGGTCCCCAGGGGAGCACAGATACGCAGTATTTT. It specifies CASSPIGPQGSTDTQYF.

The genes are TRBV6-5 and TRBJ2-5; D is possibly TRBD1 or TRBD2 (5 bases each). Trimming stripped 2 bases from V and 12 bases from J, with 16 bases between. The CDR3 sequence is 13 residues long. Germline CDR1 and CDR2: MNHEY and SVGAGI. CDR3 nucleotide sequence: TGTGCCAGCAGTTACAGTGGGGACGCTTTGAAGTACTTC. Amino acids: CASSYSGDALKYF.

Only one count was recorded for this clone. This rearrangement joins TRBV5-1 to TRBJ2-5; 8 bases line up with TRBD1. The closer fit of TRBJ2-7 to the DNA end suggests the J call may be wrong. CDR1 is SGHRS, CDR2 YFSETQ, per germline. This CDR3 comprises 12 residues. This CDR3 is CASTGTGSEQYF. The CDR3 nucleotides are TGCGCCAGTACCGGGACAGGTAGCGAGCAGTACTTC.

This chain connects TRBV5-3 to TRBJ1-4, with TRBD1 as a possible D gene (5 bases). TRBV5-3 is designated an ORF whose function remains uncertain. The CDR3 consists of 14 residues. Trimming removed 8 bases from V and 7 bases from J, with 18 bases in between. The CDR3 region is CASSPGSGSEKLFF. The CDR3 DNA reads as TGTGCCAGCAGCCCAGGGAGCGGGAGTGAAAAACTGTTTTTT.

The V gene is TRBV6-9, the J gene TRBJ1-2; D is possibly TRBD1 (6 bases). V was trimmed by 7 bases and J by 12 bases, leaving 18 bases between them. The CDR3 runs 12 residues. Per germline, CDR1 MNHGY and CDR2 SVAAGI. The CDR3 protein is CASTHPDSINTF. For the CDR3, the DNA is TGTGCCAGCACCCACCCGGACAGCATTAACACCTTC.

The gene calls are TRBV11-2 and TRBJ2-1; D unresolved. Germline V gives CDR1 SGHAT, CDR2 FQNNGV. Trimming left V 1 base short and J 7 bases short, with 14 bases between. This CDR3 is 15 amino acids long. CDR3 DNA: TGTGCCAGCAGCTTAGGGGTTACAATTAAGAATGAGCAGTTCTTC. It translates to CASSLGVTIKNEQFF.

The chain couples TRBV4-1 to TRBJ2-7, with D possibly being TRBD1 or TRBD2 (5 bases each). Germline lookup yields CDR1 MGHRA and CDR2 YSYEKL. The CDR3 covers 17 residues. V lost 4 bases and J 0 bases, leaving 19 bases between the germline ends. In DNA form, the CDR3 reads TGCGCCAGCAGCCCCTCTGGTGGGTGGGGGTCCTCCTACGAGCAGTACTTC. Amino acid sequence: CASSPSGGWGSSYEQYF.